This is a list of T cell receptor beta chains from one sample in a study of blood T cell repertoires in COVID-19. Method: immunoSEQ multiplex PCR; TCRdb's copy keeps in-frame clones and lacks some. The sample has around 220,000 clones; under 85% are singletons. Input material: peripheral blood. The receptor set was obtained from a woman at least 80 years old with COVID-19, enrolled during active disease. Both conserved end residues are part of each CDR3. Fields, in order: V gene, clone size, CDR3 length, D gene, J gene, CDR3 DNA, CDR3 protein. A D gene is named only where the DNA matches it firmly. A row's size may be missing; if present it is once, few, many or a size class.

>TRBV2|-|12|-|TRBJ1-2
TGTGCCAGCAGTGAACCCAGCTATGGCTACACCTTC
CASSEPSYGYTF
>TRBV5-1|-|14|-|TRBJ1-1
TGCGCCAGCAGCTTGCGGGAGGGGGACACTGAAGCTTTCTTT
CASSLREGDTEAFF
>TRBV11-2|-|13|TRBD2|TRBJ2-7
TGTGCCAGCGGACTAGCGGGAGTCTCCGAGCAGTACTTC
CASGLAGVSEQYF
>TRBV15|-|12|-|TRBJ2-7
TGTGCCACCAGCAGAGAGGTCGGCGAGCAGTACTTC
CATSREVGEQYF
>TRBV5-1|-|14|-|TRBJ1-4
TGCGCCAGCAGCTTGGAGGGGGGGCAGGAAAAACTGTTTTTT
CASSLEGGQEKLFF
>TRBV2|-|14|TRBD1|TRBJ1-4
TGTGCCAGCAGCGGTGGGACAGGGCGTGAAAAACTGTTTTTT
CASSGGTGREKLFF
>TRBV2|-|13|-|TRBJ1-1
TGTGCCAGCTGGGGACTTCTGAACACTGAAGCTTTCTTT
CASWGLLNTEAFF
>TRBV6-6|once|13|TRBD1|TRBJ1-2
TGTGCCAGCAGTCCAGGGACAGGGGCAGGCTACACCTTC
CASSPGTGAGYTF
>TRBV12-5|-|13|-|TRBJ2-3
TGTGCTAGTGGCGCTAGCGGCACAGATACGCAGTATTTT
CASGASGTDTQYF
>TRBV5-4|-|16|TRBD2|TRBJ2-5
TGTGCCAGCAGTCCCAGCGGGGGGGCGGGACCACGAACCCAGTACTTC
CASSPSGGAGPRTQYF
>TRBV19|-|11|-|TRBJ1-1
TGTGCCAGTAGCTCCGGAGGGGCAGCTTTCTTT
CASSSGGAAFF
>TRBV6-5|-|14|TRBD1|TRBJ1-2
TGTGCCAGCAGAGAGGACAGGGGACACTATGGCTACACCTTC
CASREDRGHYGYTF
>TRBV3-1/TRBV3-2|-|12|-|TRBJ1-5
TGTGCCAGCAGTCTCGGCGGGCAGCCCCAGCATTTT
CASSLGGQPQHF
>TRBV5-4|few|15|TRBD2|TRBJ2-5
TGTGCCAGCAGCCGGACTAGCGGGAGTGAAGAGACCCAGTACTTC
CASSRTSGSEETQYF
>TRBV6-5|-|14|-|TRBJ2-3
TGTGCCAGCAAATCCGGGATCAGTGCAGATACGCAGTATTTT
CASKSGISADTQYF
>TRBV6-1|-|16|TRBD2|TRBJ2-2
TGTGCCAGCAGTGCAAGACTAGCGGGGACCACCGGGGAGCTGTTTTTT
CASSARLAGTTGELFF
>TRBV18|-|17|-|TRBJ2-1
TGTGCCAGCTCACTATCCAGCCCTAGTCCATCTCACAATGAGCAGTTCTTC
CASSLSSPSPSHNEQFF
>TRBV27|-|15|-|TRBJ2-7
TGTGCCAGCAGCGACAGTAGCGGCCTCTCCTACGAGCAGTACTTC
CASSDSSGLSYEQYF
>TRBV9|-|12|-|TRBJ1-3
TGTGCCAGCGGGGGGGAAGGAAACACCATATATTTT
CASGGEGNTIYF
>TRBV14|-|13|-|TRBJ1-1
TGTGCCAGCAGCCAGAAGACTAGAACTGAAGCTTTCTTT
CASSQKTRTEAFF
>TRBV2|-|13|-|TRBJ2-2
TGTGCCAGCAGCGCAAATGGGCCGGGGGAGCTGTTTTTT
CASSANGPGELFF
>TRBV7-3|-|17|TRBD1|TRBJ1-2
TGTGCCAGCAGCCTATACCCTCCGGAGACAGGGAACTATGGCTACACCTTC
CASSLYPPETGNYGYTF
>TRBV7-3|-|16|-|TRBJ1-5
TGTGCCAGCAGCGACAACTACAGGTTCGGCAATCAGCCCCAGCATTTT
CASSDNYRFGNQPQHF
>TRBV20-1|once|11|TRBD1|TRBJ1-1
TGCAGTGCTAGGAATCAGGGGGCGGCTTTCTTT
CSARNQGAAFF
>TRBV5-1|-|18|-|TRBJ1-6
TGCGCCAGCCGCTCAACGCCGGGGGGCAGCTCCTATAATTCACCCCTCCACTTT
CASRSTPGGSSYNSPLHF
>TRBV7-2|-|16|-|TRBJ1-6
TGTGCCAGCAGCTCCTACAAGGGACAAAACAATTCACCCCTCCACTTT
CASSSYKGQNNSPLHF
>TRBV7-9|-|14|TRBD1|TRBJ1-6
TGTGCCAGCAGCTTACAGGGGGACTATTCACCCCTCCACTTT
CASSLQGDYSPLHF
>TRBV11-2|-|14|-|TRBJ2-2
TGTGCCAGCAGCTTAACAACGAACACCGGGGAGCTGTTTTTT
CASSLTTNTGELFF
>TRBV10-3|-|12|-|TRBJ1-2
TGTGCCATCAGTGACAGGGTCGATGGCTACACCTTC
CAISDRVDGYTF
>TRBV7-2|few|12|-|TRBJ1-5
TGTGCCAGCAGCTTTGATCACTCGCCCCAGCATTTT
CASSFDHSPQHF
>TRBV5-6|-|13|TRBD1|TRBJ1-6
TGTGCCAGCAGCTTGGATGACAGGGGGCCCCTCCACTTT
CASSLDDRGPLHF
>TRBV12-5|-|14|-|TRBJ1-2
TGTGCTAGTGGTTTGACGACAGTCGCTGGTGGCTACACCTTC
CASGLTTVAGGYTF
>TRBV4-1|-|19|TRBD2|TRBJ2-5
TGCGCCAGCAGCCAAGGGCCTAGCGGGGGGGCCGGGGTCCCAGAGACCCAGTACTTC
CASSQGPSGGAGVPETQYF
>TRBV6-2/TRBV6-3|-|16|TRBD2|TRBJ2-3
TGTGCCAGCAGTTACGGACTAGCGGGAGGGTCAGATACGCAGTATTTT
CASSYGLAGGSDTQYF
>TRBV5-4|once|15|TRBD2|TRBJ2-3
TGTGCCAGCAGCTTCGCGGGGGGCCTCACAGATACGCAGTATTTT
CASSFAGGLTDTQYF
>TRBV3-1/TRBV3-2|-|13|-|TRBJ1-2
TGTGCCAGCAGCCAAGAGGGCGCCTGGGGCTACACCTTC
CASSQEGAWGYTF
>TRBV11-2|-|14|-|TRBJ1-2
TGTGCCAGCAGCTTAGCCGGGGTGGACTATGGCTACACCTTC
CASSLAGVDYGYTF
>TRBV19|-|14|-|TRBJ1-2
TGTGCCAGTAGTATAGGTGGCGGCAACTATGGCTACACCTTC
CASSIGGGNYGYTF
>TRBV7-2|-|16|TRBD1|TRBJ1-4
TGTGCCAGCAGCTTAGAACCATGGCAGGGGGACGAAAAACTGTTTTTT
CASSLEPWQGDEKLFF
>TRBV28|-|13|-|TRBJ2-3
TGTGCCAGCGTGAAGGGGCGCGAAGATACGCAGTATTTT
CASVKGREDTQYF